Presented here are 27 T cell receptor beta chains from one specimen sequenced in a study of T cell responses to AZD1222 COVID-19 vaccine. Sequencing used immunoSEQ multiplex PCR; TCRdb keeps in-frame clones, though not all of them. The table lists some 96,000 clones, roughly 80% of them singletons. Sequencing was performed on peripheral blood, taken 28 days after the second AZD1222 dose. Source of these receptors: an adult who received the AZD1222 COVID-19 vaccine.

Turning to this clone: The same CDR3 can be traced to other DNA sequences in this sample. V gene TRBV20-1 combines with J gene TRBJ2-7; D is possibly TRBD2 (5 bases). Germline V gene sequence: CDR1 DFQATT, CDR2 SNEGSKA (reference sequence). With 3 bases removed from V and 5 bases from J, the gap between germline ends came to 8 bases. The CDR3 covers 11 residues. The CDR3 DNA follows: TGCAGTGCTAGGAGCGGCCACGAGCAGTACTTC. It specifies CSARSGHEQYF.

The J gene is TRBJ2-7, the V gene TRBV29-1; weak D call: TRBD1 (6 bases). From germline, CDR1 is SQVTM and CDR2 ANQGSEA. V was shortened by 7 bases and J by 2 bases, with 12 bases between the two germline ends. CDR3 size: 12 residues. The CDR3 loop is CSAYRDAYEQYF. CDR3 sequence (DNA): TGCAGCGCCTACAGGGACGCCTACGAGCAGTACTTC.

V is TRBV6-1 and J is TRBJ2-3; maybe TRBD2 (5 bases). V was clipped by 4 bases and J by 1 base, with 15 bases between them. Germline V gives CDR1 MNHNS, CDR2 SASEGT. This CDR3 contains 16 residues. CDR3 amino acids: CASSGLTVAGTDTQYF. The DNA of the CDR3 is TGTGCCAGCAGTGGACTAACAGTGGCCGGCACAGATACGCAGTATTTT.

The chain employs TRBV11-2 and TRBJ1-1; 7 positions agree with TRBD1. Germline assignment: CDR1 SGHAT and CDR2 FQNNGV. Trimming at V came to 5 bases and at J to 1 base, leaving 7 bases not matched to a gene. This CDR3 comprises 15 residues. CDR3 region: CASSTRQGRNTEAFF. CDR3 in DNA: TGTGCCAGCAGCACGCGACAGGGCCGGAACACTGAAGCTTTCTTT.

The chain is built from TRBV7-2 and TRBJ1-1, with D unresolved. The germline V gene has CDR1 SGHTA and CDR2 FQGNSA. The CDR3 runs to 15 residues. Between the trimmed V and J ends, which lost 2 bases and 7 bases, there was a span of 17 bases. Written as DNA, the CDR3 is TGTGCCAGCAGCTTAAGTCCCTGGCGTGGGTTTGAAGCTTTCTTT. Translating it yields CASSLSPWRGFEAFF.

The CDR3 nucleotides read TGTGCCAGCAGTGAGAGGACGGGAGATCAGCCCCAGCATTTT. Translation gives CASSERTGDQPQHF. The chain uses TRBV6-1 and TRBJ1-5, with no clear D. Germline V CDR1 and CDR2: MNHNS, SASEGT. V was clipped by 3 bases and J by 5 bases, with 11 bases between them. This CDR3 has 14 residues.

The chain combines TRBV2 with TRBJ1-4; 9 nucleotides agree with TRBD1. The ends lost 6 bases at V and 3 bases at J; junction bases unmatched: 5. CDR1 is SNHLY and CDR2 is FYNNEI in the germline V gene. The CDR3 sequence is 15 residues long. CDR3 amino acids: CASRGQGKANEKLFF. In nucleotides, the CDR3 is TGTGCCAGCAGAGGACAGGGGAAGGCTAATGAAAAACTGTTTTTT. Full variable domain (rest looked up from reference TRBV2 and TRBJ1-4): EPEVTQTPSHQVTQMGQEVILRCVPISNHLYFYWYRQILGQKVEFLVSFYNNEISEKSEIFDDQFSVERPDGSNFTLKIRSTKLEDSAMYFCASRGQGKANEKLFFGSGTQLSVL.

J is TRBJ2-2 and V is TRBV12-5; D might be TRBD2 (6 bases). V shed 6 bases and J shed 5 bases, with 7 bases lying between them. In germline, CDR1 is LGHNT, CDR2 FRNRAP. The CDR3 spans 12 residues. The CDR3 DNA sequence: TGTGCTAGTGGCCGGGAGACCGGGGAGCTGTTTTTT. Translating gives CASGRETGELFF.

The chain employs TRBV6-5 and TRBJ1-5; TRBD1 is a possible D gene (6 bases). In germline, CDR1 is MNHEY, CDR2 SVGAGI. Trimming pared 0 bases from V and 7 bases from J, leaving 13 bases between. There are 15 residues in the CDR3. CDR3 DNA: TGTGCCAGCAGTTACTCCCGAGGGGGAATACAGCCCCAGCATTTT. This gives the protein CASSYSRGGIQPQHF.

As to this clone: Its ends do not fully match the called genes, so a read error is possible. V gene TRBV5-1 combines with J gene TRBJ1-3; TRBD1 aligns across 7 bases. Germline V CDR1 and CDR2: SGHRS, YFSETQ. This CDR3 comprises 15 residues. CDR3 sequence reads: CASRLDRSSGNTIYF. The CDR3 DNA follows: TGCGCCAGCAGGTTGGACAGGTCCTCTGGAAACACCATATATTTT.

This chain joins TRBV4-2 and TRBJ2-7; TRBD2 matches at 9 bases. V was pared by 0 bases and J by 5 bases, with 8 bases of the junction left unmatched. The CDR3 length is 16 residues. Germline V gives CDR1 LGHNA, CDR2 YNFKEQ. CDR3 protein: CASSQDEGAGGHEQYF. As DNA, the CDR3 is TGTGCCAGCAGCCAAGATGAAGGAGCGGGGGGCCACGAGCAGTACTTC.

The V gene is TRBV3-1 (or the pseudogene TRBV3-2), the J gene TRBJ2-2; 7 nucleotides match TRBD2. The CDR3 is made up of 15 amino acids. Germline V CDR1 and CDR2: LGHDT, YNNKEL (reference sequence). Trimming cost V 4 bases and J 4 bases; bases outside gene matches: 6. The CDR3 is CASSLRGRITGELFF. The CDR3 nucleotides are TGTGCCAGCAGCCTGCGGGGGAGAATCACCGGGGAGCTGTTTTTT.

This chain connects TRBV19 to TRBJ2-7; 14 nucleotides match TRBD2. Germline V CDR1 and CDR2: LNHDA, SQIVND (reference sequence). The CDR3 is 15 residues long. With 4 bases clipped from V and 5 bases from J, the junction kept 4 bases outside the gene matches. The CDR3 here is CASSNGLAGGDEQYF. The CDR3 region has the DNA TGTGCCAGTAGTAACGGACTAGCGGGGGGTGACGAGCAGTACTTC.

J is TRBJ2-7 and V is TRBV27; unclear D gene. The CDR3 is 14 residues long. V lost 6 bases and J lost 4, with 16 bases in between. From germline, CDR1 is MNHEY and CDR2 SMNVEV (reference sequence). Here the CDR3 DNA reads TGTGCCAGCAGAAAGGGCACGGTGGAGTACGAGCAGTACTTC. Its protein is CASRKGTVEYEQYF.

The chain has TRBV6-1 and TRBJ2-7; 7 bases align to TRBD2. Per germline, CDR1 MNHNS and CDR2 SASEGT. The CDR3 contains 14 residues. Trimming removed 1 base from V and 4 bases from J; junction bases left unmatched: 4. CDR3 sequence (DNA): TGTGCCAGCAGTGAAGTGGGGGGGGTATACGAGCAGTACTTC. Amino acid sequence: CASSEVGGVYEQYF.

V is TRBV7-2 and J is TRBJ2-5, with 11 bases identical to TRBD2. The germline V gene has CDR1 SGHTA and CDR2 FQGNSA. This CDR3 region has 17 residues. V gave up 6 bases and J gave up 1 base; unmatched junction bases: 10. This CDR3 reads CASSFGRTSGFQETQYF. The CDR3 DNA follows: TGTGCCAGCAGTTTCGGGCGGACTAGCGGGTTCCAAGAGACCCAGTACTTC. The whole variable domain, filled in from reference TRBV7-2 and TRBJ2-5, reads GAGVSQSPSNKVTEKGKDVELRCDPISGHTALYWYRQSLGQGLEFLIYFQGNSAPDKSGLPSDRFSAERTGGSVSTLTIQRTQQEDSAVYLCASSFGRTSGFQETQYFGPGTRLLVL.

The chain links TRBV24-1 to TRBJ2-1; possibly TRBD1 for D (5 bases). The CDR3 loop spans 15 amino acids. Germline V gene lookup returns CDR1 KGHDR and CDR2 SFDVKD. V lost 3 bases, J lost 5 bases, and 13 bases lay in between. The DNA of the CDR3 is TGTGCCACCAGTGATGGGGCCAAGATCCACAATGAGCAGTTCTTC. It specifies CATSDGAKIHNEQFF.

The genes are TRBV14 and TRBJ2-5; TRBD1 aligns across 9 bases. Unmatched junction bases numbered 15, after V lost 4 bases and J lost 3 bases. Germline CDR1 and CDR2: SGHDN and FVKESK. CDR3 size: 18 residues. CDR3 nucleotide sequence: TGTGCCAGCAGCCCCAAATACATACGGGACAGGGTTAAAGAGACCCAGTACTTC. Translation: CASSPKYIRDRVKETQYF.

This clone was detected a few times. The chain combines TRBV6-2 or TRBV6-3 with TRBJ1-2; D is ambiguous. The CDR3 consists of 13 residues. Germline CDR1 is MNHEY and CDR2 is SVGEGT. The V end lost 6 bases, the J end lost 7 bases, and 15 bases lay between the germline ends. The CDR3 sequence is CASSRDTFGGYTF. CDR3 coding DNA: TGTGCCAGCAGCCGTGACACGTTCGGTGGCTACACCTTC.

This sequence joins TRBV27 and TRBJ2-2; D not resolved. Trimming pared 5 bases from V and 6 bases from J, leaving 13 bases between. This CDR3 has 14 amino acids. CDR1 and CDR2 from the germline V gene are MNHEY and SMNVEV (reference sequence). The CDR3 coding sequence is TGTGCCAGCAGTAACAGAAACGGGCCCGGGGAGCTGTTTTTT. The encoded protein is CASSNRNGPGELFF.

The chain combines TRBV6-5 with TRBJ2-7; either TRBD1 or TRBD2 may fit D (5 bases each). V gave up 6 bases and J gave up 3 bases, with 15 bases separating them. Per germline, CDR1 MNHEY and CDR2 SVGAGI. CDR3 length equals 14 residues. The CDR3 region is CASRAGTAFYEQYF. CDR3 DNA sequence: TGTGCCAGCAGAGCCGGGACGGCCTTCTACGAGCAGTACTTC.

A single count supports this clone. The chain uses TRBV3-1 (or the pseudogene TRBV3-2) and TRBJ1-6; 9 positions agree with TRBD1. Losses at the gene ends were 0 bases for V and 9 bases for J; bases not matched to a gene: 6. This CDR3 spans 16 amino acids. Germline CDR1 and CDR2: LGHDT and YNNKEL (reference sequence). The CDR3 DNA is TGTGCCAGCAGCCAAGAGGCCGGGACAGGGTTTTCACCCCTCCACTTT. Its protein product is CASSQEAGTGFSPLHF.

The chain employs TRBV10-3 and TRBJ2-1, with no clear D. The CDR3 totals 12 residues. The V end was cut by 2 bases, the J end by 9 bases, with 8 bases between. Germline assignment: CDR1 ENHRY and CDR2 SYGVKD. CDR3 sequence: CAISEVWGEQFF. The CDR3 DNA is TGTGCCATCAGTGAGGTGTGGGGTGAGCAGTTCTTC.

Notes on this clone: The same CDR3 arises from other DNA sequences in this sample as well. The rearrangement joins TRBV27 to TRBJ2-1; maybe TRBD2 (5 bases). This CDR3 has 13 amino acids. Germline V gives CDR1 MNHEY, CDR2 SMNVEV (reference sequence). Deletions cut 3 bases from V and 4 bases from J, with 7 bases between. CDR3 nucleotides: TGTGCCAGCAGTTTGACGGGGTACAATGAGCAGTTCTTC. This gives the protein CASSLTGYNEQFF.

This chain connects TRBV7-8 to TRBJ2-7, with a tentative D call TRBD1 (5 bases). The V end was cut by 2 bases, the J end by 6 bases, with 8 bases between. This CDR3 spans 12 amino acids. Germline V gene data show CDR1 as SGHVS and CDR2 as FQNEAQ. CDR3 sequence reads: CASSLRGSEQYF. DNA for the CDR3: TGTGCCAGCAGCTTAAGGGGCTCCGAGCAGTACTTC.

This clone was seen just once. The J gene is TRBJ2-2, the V gene TRBV5-1, with TRBD2 identical over 9 bases. V was pared by 4 bases and J by 4 bases, with 8 bases of the junction left unmatched. The CDR3 length is 16 residues. Germline values: CDR1 SGHRS, CDR2 YFSETQ. The CDR3 coding sequence is TGCGCCAGCAGCCTGGTTCTAGCGGGGCCCACCGGGGAGCTGTTTTTT. Protein product: CASSLVLAGPTGELFF. Using reference TRBV5-1 and TRBJ2-2 for the parts outside the CDR3, the full variable domain is KAGVTQTPRYLIKTRGQQVTLSCSPISGHRSVSWYQQTPGQGLQFLFEYFSETQRNKGNFPGRFSGRQFSNSRSEMNVSTLELGDSALYLCASSLVLAGPTGELFFGEGSRLTVL.

This clone occurred once. This sequence joins TRBV18 and TRBJ1-3; D remains ambiguous. Trimming removed 3 bases from V and 3 bases from J, with 15 bases in between. CDR1 and CDR2 from the germline V gene are KGHSH and LQKENI. The CDR3 runs to 16 residues. Written as DNA, the CDR3 is TGTGCCAGCTCACCGGGGTCCTCCGGCAGTGGAAACACCATATATTTT. It yields the protein CASSPGSSGSGNTIYF.